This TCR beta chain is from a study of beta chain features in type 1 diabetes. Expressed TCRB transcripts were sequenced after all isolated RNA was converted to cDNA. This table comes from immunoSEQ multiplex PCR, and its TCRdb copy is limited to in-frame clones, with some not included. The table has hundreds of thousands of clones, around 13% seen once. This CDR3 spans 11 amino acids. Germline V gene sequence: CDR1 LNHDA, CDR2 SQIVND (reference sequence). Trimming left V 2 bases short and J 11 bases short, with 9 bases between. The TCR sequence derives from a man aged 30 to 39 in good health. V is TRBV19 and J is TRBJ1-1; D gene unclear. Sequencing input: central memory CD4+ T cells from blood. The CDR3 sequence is CASSISVLAFF. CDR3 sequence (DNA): TGTGCCAGTAGTATATCCGTTTTGGCTTTCTTT.